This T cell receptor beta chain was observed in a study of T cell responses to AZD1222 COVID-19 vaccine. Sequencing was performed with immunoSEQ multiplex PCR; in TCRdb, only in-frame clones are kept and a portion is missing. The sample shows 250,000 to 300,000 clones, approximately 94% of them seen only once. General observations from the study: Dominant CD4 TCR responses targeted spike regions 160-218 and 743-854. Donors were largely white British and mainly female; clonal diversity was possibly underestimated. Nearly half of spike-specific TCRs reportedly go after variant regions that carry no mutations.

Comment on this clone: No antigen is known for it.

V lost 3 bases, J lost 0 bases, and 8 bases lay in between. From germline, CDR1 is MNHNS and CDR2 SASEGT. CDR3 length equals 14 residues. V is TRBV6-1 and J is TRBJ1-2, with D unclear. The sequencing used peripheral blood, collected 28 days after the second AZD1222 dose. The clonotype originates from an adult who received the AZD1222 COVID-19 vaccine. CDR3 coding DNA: TGTGCCAGCAGTGACAGGAATCCTAACTATGGCTACACCTTC. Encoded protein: CASSDRNPNYGYTF.